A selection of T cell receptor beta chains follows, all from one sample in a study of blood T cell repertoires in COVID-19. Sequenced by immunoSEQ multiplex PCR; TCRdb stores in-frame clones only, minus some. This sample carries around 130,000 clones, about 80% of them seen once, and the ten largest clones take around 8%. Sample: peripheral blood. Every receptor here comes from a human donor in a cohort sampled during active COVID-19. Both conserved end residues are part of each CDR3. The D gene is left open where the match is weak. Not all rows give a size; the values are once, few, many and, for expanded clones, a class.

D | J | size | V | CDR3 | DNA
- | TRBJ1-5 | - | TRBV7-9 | CASSQDRSNQPQHF | TGTGCCAGCAGCCAAGACAGGAGCAATCAGCCCCAGCATTTT
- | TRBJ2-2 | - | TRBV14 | CASSPLGDFTGELFF | TGTGCCAGCAGCCCACTTGGAGACTTCACCGGGGAGCTGTTTTTT
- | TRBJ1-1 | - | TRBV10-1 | CASSDQVGRTEAFF | TGCGCCAGCAGTGACCAGGTCGGGAGGACTGAAGCTTTCTTT
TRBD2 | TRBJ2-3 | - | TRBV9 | CASSSKRGGKMSTDTQYF | TGTGCCAGCAGCTCAAAGCGGGGGGGTAAAATGAGCACAGATACGCAGTATTTT
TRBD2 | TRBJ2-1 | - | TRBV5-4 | CASSSPSGVVNEQFF | TGTGCCAGCAGCTCTCCTAGCGGGGTTGTCAATGAGCAGTTCTTC
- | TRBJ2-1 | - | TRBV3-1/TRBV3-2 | CASSQEGGSSGHNEQFF | TGTGCCAGCAGCCAAGAAGGTGGTAGTAGCGGACACAATGAGCAGTTCTTC
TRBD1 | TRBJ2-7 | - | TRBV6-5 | CASSRGQGRDEQYF | TGTGCCAGCAGTCGAGGACAGGGGCGAGACGAGCAGTACTTC
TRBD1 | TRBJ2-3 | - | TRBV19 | CASSVGTGGRSDTQYF | TGTGCCAGTAGTGTTGGGACAGGGGGCAGATCGGATACGCAGTATTTT
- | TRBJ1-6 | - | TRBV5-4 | CASSFPGADSPLHF | TGTGCCAGCAGCTTCCCAGGGGCCGATTCACCCCTCCACTTT
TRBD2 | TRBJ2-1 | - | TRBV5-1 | CASSLDATSGGYNEQFF | TGCGCCAGCAGCTTGGACGCCACTAGCGGGGGCTACAATGAGCAGTTCTTC
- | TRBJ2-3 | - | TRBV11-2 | CAGSRGGTRTDTQYF | TGTGCCGGCTCCCGAGGCGGCACCCGAACAGATACGCAGTATTTT
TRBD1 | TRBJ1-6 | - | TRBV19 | CASSPRTGGLGNSPLHF | TGTGCCAGTAGTCCCCGGACAGGGGGCTTAGGTAATTCACCCCTCCACTTT
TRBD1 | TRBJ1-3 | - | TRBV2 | CASRQDRGGGNTIYF | TGTGCCAGCAGACAAGACAGGGGCGGTGGAAACACCATATATTTT
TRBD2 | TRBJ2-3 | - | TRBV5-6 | CASSLGGGKSGGSTDTQYF | TGTGCCAGCAGCTTGGGCGGGGGAAAGAGCGGGGGAAGCACAGATACGCAGTATTTT
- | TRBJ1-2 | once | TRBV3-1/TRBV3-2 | CASSQAERGYTF | TGTGCCAGCAGCCAAGCGGAGAGGGGCTACACCTTC
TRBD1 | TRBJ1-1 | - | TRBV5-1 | CASSSRGTEAFF | TGCGCCAGCAGCTCCAGGGGGACTGAAGCTTTCTTT
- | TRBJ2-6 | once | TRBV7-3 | CASSLGGKTGANVLTF | TGTGCCAGCAGCTTAGGAGGAAAGACTGGGGCCAACGTCCTGACTTTC
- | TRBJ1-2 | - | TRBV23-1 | CASHRTLVGVTF | TGCGCCAGCCATCGGACCTTGGTGGGAGTCACCTTC
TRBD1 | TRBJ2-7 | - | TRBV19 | CASSMDRGSYEQYF | TGTGCCAGTAGTATGGACAGGGGCTCCTACGAGCAGTACTTC
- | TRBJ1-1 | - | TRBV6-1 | CASSENRRGYITEAFF | TGTGCCAGCAGTGAGAACCGGCGAGGCTACATAACTGAAGCTTTCTTT
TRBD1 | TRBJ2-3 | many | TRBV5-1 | CASRETGGTDTQYF | TGCGCCAGCAGAGAGACAGGGGGGACAGATACGCAGTATTTT
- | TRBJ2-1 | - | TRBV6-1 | CASSEPYEQFF | TGTGCCAGCAGTGAACCGTATGAGCAGTTCTTC
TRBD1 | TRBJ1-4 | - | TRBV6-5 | CASSYDRDQEKLFF | TGTGCCAGCAGTTACGACAGGGATCAGGAAAAACTGTTTTTT
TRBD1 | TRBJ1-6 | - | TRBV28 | CASSTGTEALHF | TGTGCCAGCAGTACCGGGACAGAGGCCCTCCACTTT
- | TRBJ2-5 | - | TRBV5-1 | CASSLESGLGETQYF | TGCGCCAGCAGCTTGGAATCGGGGTTAGGAGAGACCCAGTACTTC
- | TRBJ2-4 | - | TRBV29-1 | CSAPGSDKNIQYF | TGCAGCGCCCCGGGTTCCGACAAAAACATTCAGTACTTC
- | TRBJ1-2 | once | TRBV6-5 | CASSPSVSYGYTF | TGTGCCAGCAGTCCCTCGGTTTCCTATGGCTACACCTTC
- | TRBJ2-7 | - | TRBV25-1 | CASSPLGHGSSYEQYF | TGTGCCAGCAGTCCGTTGGGACACGGAAGCTCGTACGAGCAGTACTTC
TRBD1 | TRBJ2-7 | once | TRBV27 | CASRGQGLSYEQYF | TGTGCCAGCAGGGGACAGGGGCTATCCTACGAGCAGTACTTC
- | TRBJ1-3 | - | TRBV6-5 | CASILRAGGNTIYF | TGTGCCAGCATTCTCAGGGCCGGGGGAAACACCATATATTTT
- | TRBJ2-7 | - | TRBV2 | CASSLTVYEQYF | TGTGCCAGCAGCCTGACTGTATACGAGCAGTACTTC
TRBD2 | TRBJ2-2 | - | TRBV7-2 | CASSGGTSGAVNTGELFF | TGTGCCAGCAGCGGTGGGACTAGCGGGGCGGTGAACACCGGGGAGCTGTTTTTT
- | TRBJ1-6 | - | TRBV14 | CASSPLGSSYNSPLHF | TGTGCCAGCAGCCCCCTAGGGAGCTCCTATAATTCACCCCTCCACTTT
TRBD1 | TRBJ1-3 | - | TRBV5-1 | CASSLARQGKGNTIYF | TGCGCCAGCAGCTTGGCACGACAGGGTAAAGGAAACACCATATATTTT
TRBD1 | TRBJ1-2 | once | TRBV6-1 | CASSLTGVGYTF | TGTGCCAGCAGTTTGACAGGGGTCGGCTACACCTTC
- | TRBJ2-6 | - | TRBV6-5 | CASQIGSSGANVLTF | TGTGCCAGCCAAATCGGGAGCTCTGGGGCCAACGTCCTGACTTTC
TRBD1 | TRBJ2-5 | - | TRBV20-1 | CSASPTWDRSYQYF | TGCAGTGCTAGTCCAACCTGGGACAGGTCTTACCAGTACTTC
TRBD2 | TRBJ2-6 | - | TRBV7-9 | CASSLQGRGGPGGANVLTF | TGTGCCAGCAGCCTTCAAGGGCGGGGGGGCCCAGGTGGGGCCAACGTCCTGACTTTC
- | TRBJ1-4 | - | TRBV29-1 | CSARTALNEKLFF | TGCAGCGCCCGGACAGCCCTAAATGAAAAACTGTTTTTT
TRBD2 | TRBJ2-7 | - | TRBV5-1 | CASSLEGSGGPYEQYF | TGCGCCAGCAGCTTGGAGGGTAGCGGGGGACCCTACGAGCAGTACTTC
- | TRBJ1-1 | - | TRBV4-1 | CASSQDVGVTEAFF | TGCGCCAGCAGCCAAGATGTAGGGGTCACTGAAGCTTTCTTT
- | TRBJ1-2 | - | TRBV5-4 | CASSLEQLINGYTF | TGTGCCAGCAGCTTGGAACAGCTCATTAATGGCTACACCTTC